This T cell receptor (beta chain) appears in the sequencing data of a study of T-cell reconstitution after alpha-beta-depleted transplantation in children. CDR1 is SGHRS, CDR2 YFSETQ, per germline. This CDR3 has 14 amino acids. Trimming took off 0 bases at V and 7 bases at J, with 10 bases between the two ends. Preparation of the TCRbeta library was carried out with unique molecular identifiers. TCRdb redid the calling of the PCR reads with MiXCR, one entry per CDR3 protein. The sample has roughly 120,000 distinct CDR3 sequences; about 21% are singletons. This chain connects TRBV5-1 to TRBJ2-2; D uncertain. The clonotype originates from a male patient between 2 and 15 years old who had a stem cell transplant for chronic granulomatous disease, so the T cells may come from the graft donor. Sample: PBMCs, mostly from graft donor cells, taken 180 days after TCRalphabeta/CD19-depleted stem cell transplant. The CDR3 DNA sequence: TGCGCCAGCAGCTTGGCCTCCCCCGACGGGGAGCTGTTTTTT. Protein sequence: CASSLASPDGELFF.